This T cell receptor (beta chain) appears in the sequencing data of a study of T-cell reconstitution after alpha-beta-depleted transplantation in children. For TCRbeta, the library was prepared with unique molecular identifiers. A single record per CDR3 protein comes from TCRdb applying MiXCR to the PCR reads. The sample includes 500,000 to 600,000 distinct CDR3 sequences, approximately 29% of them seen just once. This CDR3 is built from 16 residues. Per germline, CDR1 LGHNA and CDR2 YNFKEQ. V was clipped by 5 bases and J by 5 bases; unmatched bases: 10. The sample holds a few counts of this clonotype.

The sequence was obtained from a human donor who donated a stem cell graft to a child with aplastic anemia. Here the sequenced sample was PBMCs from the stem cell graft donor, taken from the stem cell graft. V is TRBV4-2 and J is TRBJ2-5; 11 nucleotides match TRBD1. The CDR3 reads CASSAPGTGGSETQYF. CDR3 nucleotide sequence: TGTGCCAGCAGCGCTCCCGGGACAGGGGGATCCGAGACCCAGTACTTC.